A selection of T cell receptor beta chains follows, all from one sample in a study of cytomegalovirus exposure and HLA in healthy donors. Produced via immunoSEQ multiplex PCR; TCRdb's table is partial and in-frame only. This sample yields around 90,000 clones, of which roughly three quarters are seen a single time; approximately 3% belongs to the top ten. Sequenced: PBMCs. These receptors were taken from a man aged 25 to 40 in good health and CMV-seronegative. Both conserved end residues are part of each CDR3. The D gene is left open where the match is weak. Expanded clones are given a class, and other clones once, few, many or no size at all.

size: once
D: TRBD1
J: TRBJ2-3
V: TRBV7-9
DNA: TGTGCCAGCAGCTTAGGGACAGGGAGAAACACAGATACGCAGTATTTT
CDR3: CASSLGTGRNTDTQYF

size: .
D: TRBD1
J: TRBJ2-7
V: TRBV7-6
DNA: TGTGCCAGCAGCTTGAGGGGGCGGGAGCAGTACTTC
CDR3: CASSLRGREQYF

size: .
D: .
J: TRBJ1-4
V: TRBV27
DNA: TGTGCCAGCAGCTTCCTGGCACCTCCAACTAATGAAAAACTGTTTTTT
CDR3: CASSFLAPPTNEKLFF

size: .
D: .
J: TRBJ1-1
V: TRBV29-1
DNA: TGCAGCGTTGAGGCGGGATATGGCACTGAAGCTTTCTTT
CDR3: CSVEAGYGTEAFF

size: .
D: TRBD1
J: TRBJ1-2
V: TRBV2
DNA: TGTGCCAGCAGTGAATATCCGCCAGGGGGTTCAGGGGGGGGCTACACCTTC
CDR3: CASSEYPPGGSGGGYTF

size: .
D: .
J: TRBJ1-6
V: TRBV27
DNA: TGTGCCAGCAGTTTATCTGGGCCAGGGAATTCACCCCTCCACTTT
CDR3: CASSLSGPGNSPLHF

size: .
D: .
J: TRBJ1-3
V: TRBV6-6
DNA: TGTGCCAGCAGTTCAACTGGAAACACCATATATTTT
CDR3: CASSSTGNTIYF

size: .
D: .
J: TRBJ2-3
V: TRBV1
DNA: TGCACCAGCAGCCAAGATCCGGGGAGGGGACAGGGGAGCACAGATACGCAGTATTTT
CDR3: CTSSQDPGRGQGSTDTQYF

size: .
D: TRBD1
J: TRBJ1-2
V: TRBV6-1
DNA: TGTGCCAGCAGTTCGACAGGGTACGACTATGGCTACACCTTC
CDR3: CASSSTGYDYGYTF

size: .
D: .
J: TRBJ1-4
V: TRBV9
DNA: TGTGCCAGCAGCGCGGCCCCGGGGGTTAATGAAAAACTGTTTTTT
CDR3: CASSAAPGVNEKLFF

size: .
D: TRBD1
J: TRBJ1-2
V: TRBV29-1
DNA: TGCAGCGTTGACGAGACAGGGGTTAACTATGGCTACACCTTC
CDR3: CSVDETGVNYGYTF

size: .
D: TRBD1
J: TRBJ2-1
V: TRBV27
DNA: TGTGCCACCGCGGGACAGGGTTTCAGGGAGCAGTTCTTC
CDR3: CATAGQGFREQFF

size: .
D: .
J: TRBJ1-2
V: TRBV5-1
DNA: TGCGCCAGCAGCTTGGACCGGTCCTATGGCTACACCTTC
CDR3: CASSLDRSYGYTF

size: few
D: TRBD2
J: TRBJ2-3
V: TRBV19
DNA: TGTGCCAGTAGTCCGGGCGGGGGGCGCGCAGATACGCAGTATTTT
CDR3: CASSPGGGRADTQYF

size: .
D: TRBD1
J: TRBJ1-2
V: TRBV7-3
DNA: TGTGCCAGCAGCTTGGGACAGGGGGACTATGGCTACACCTTC
CDR3: CASSLGQGDYGYTF

size: .
D: .
J: TRBJ2-4
V: TRBV30
DNA: TGTGCCTGGAGTGTATCCGGGAGTAACGGGGGAGACATTCAGTACTTC
CDR3: CAWSVSGSNGGDIQYF

size: .
D: .
J: TRBJ1-4
V: TRBV7-9
DNA: TGTGCCAGCAGCTTATCCGTTGGCGTGGGCTCTAATGAAAAACTGTTTTTT
CDR3: CASSLSVGVGSNEKLFF

size: .
D: .
J: TRBJ1-4
V: TRBV7-2
DNA: TGTGCCAGCAGCCCGCGGGTTACTAATGAAAAACTGTTTTTT
CDR3: CASSPRVTNEKLFF

size: .
D: .
J: TRBJ2-4
V: TRBV21-1
DNA: TGTGCCAGCAGCAAGAAACAGGGGGCTTGTGCCAAAAACATTCAGTACTTC
CDR3: CASSKKQGACAKNIQYF

size: few
D: TRBD1
J: TRBJ2-6
V: TRBV13
DNA: TGTGCCAGCAGATCAACAGGGGCTGGGGCCAACGTCCTGACTTTC
CDR3: CASRSTGAGANVLTF

size: .
D: TRBD2
J: TRBJ2-4
V: TRBV19
DNA: TGTGCCAGTGGTAGACTAGCGGGGGGGAAAAACATTCAGTACTTC
CDR3: CASGRLAGGKNIQYF

size: .
D: TRBD1
J: TRBJ2-7
V: TRBV15
DNA: TGTGCCACCAGCAGAGGAGGGGGGTATGACAGGGGCTCCTACGAGCAGTACTTC
CDR3: CATSRGGGYDRGSYEQYF

size: .
D: .
J: TRBJ1-5
V: TRBV27
DNA: TGTGCCAGCAGACAGGGTTTGGCTCAGCCCCAGCATTTT
CDR3: CASRQGLAQPQHF

size: .
D: .
J: TRBJ1-5
V: TRBV10-3
DNA: TGTGCCATCAGCCAACATAGCAATCAGCCCCAGCATTTT
CDR3: CAISQHSNQPQHF

size: once
D: TRBD1
J: TRBJ1-1
V: TRBV5-5
DNA: TGTGCCAGCAGCTTCCCAGGGGGAAACACTGAAGCTTTCTTT
CDR3: CASSFPGGNTEAFF

size: .
D: .
J: TRBJ1-2
V: TRBV7-9
DNA: TGTGCCAGCAGTTCCGCAAGAAAGCCTAACTATGGCTACACCTTC
CDR3: CASSSARKPNYGYTF

size: .
D: .
J: TRBJ1-4
V: TRBV28
DNA: TGTGCCAGCAGTCCCCGGGGAGGGGAAGGAGAAAAACTGTTTTTT
CDR3: CASSPRGGEGEKLFF

size: .
D: .
J: TRBJ2-5
V: TRBV6-1
DNA: TGTGCCAGCAGGGGCAATGGGGAGACCCAGTACTTC
CDR3: CASRGNGETQYF

size: .
D: TRBD1
J: TRBJ1-5
V: TRBV5-6
DNA: TGTGCCAGCAGCTTGTTAGGGACAGCGCACAATCAGCCCCAGCATTTT
CDR3: CASSLLGTAHNQPQHF

size: .
D: TRBD1
J: TRBJ1-4
V: TRBV7-9
DNA: TGTGCCAGCAGCCCAGGGGGCGAGGTTGAAAAACTGTTTTTT
CDR3: CASSPGGEVEKLFF

size: .
D: TRBD1
J: TRBJ1-5
V: TRBV6-1
DNA: TGTGCCAGGGGGACAGGGCGTCCCCAGCATTTT
CDR3: CARGTGRPQHF

size: .
D: .
J: TRBJ1-1
V: TRBV7-2
DNA: TGTGCCAGCAGCTTAGGGGGAGCTCGGAGGGGCACTGAAGCTTTCTTT
CDR3: CASSLGGARRGTEAFF

size: .
D: .
J: TRBJ2-5
V: TRBV5-6
DNA: TGTGCCAGCAGCTCCCCCAGAGCGAAAGAGACCCAGTACTTC
CDR3: CASSSPRAKETQYF

size: .
D: TRBD2
J: TRBJ2-7
V: TRBV5-1
DNA: TGCGCCAGCACCCACCTAGCGGGGTACGAGCAGTACTTC
CDR3: CASTHLAGYEQYF

size: .
D: .
J: TRBJ1-6
V: TRBV7-2
DNA: TGTGCCAGCAGCTCGGGAGTTGGACCCCTCCACTTT
CDR3: CASSSGVGPLHF

size: .
D: TRBD1
J: TRBJ1-5
V: TRBV28
DNA: TGTGCCAGCAGTTGGCCCGGGACAGGGGGTAGGAGCAATCAGCCCCAGCATTTT
CDR3: CASSWPGTGGRSNQPQHF

size: few
D: .
J: TRBJ1-1
V: TRBV18
DNA: TGTGCCAGCTCACCACACAGGGACGGTGAAGCTTTCTTT
CDR3: CASSPHRDGEAFF

size: .
D: .
J: TRBJ1-1
V: TRBV6-6
DNA: TGTGCCAGCAGCGGGATGGCCATGAACACTGAAGCTTTCTTT
CDR3: CASSGMAMNTEAFF

size: .
D: TRBD1
J: TRBJ2-3
V: TRBV5-6
DNA: TGTGCCAGCAGCTCCGGGACAGGGAAAGCAGATACGCAGTATTTT
CDR3: CASSSGTGKADTQYF

size: once
D: .
J: TRBJ2-3
V: TRBV12-5
DNA: TGTGCTAGTGGTTTGTCATATACGCAGTATTTT
CDR3: CASGLSYTQYF

size: .
D: .
J: TRBJ1-2
V: TRBV19
DNA: TGTGCCAGTAGTACAAGGGGGGGATTTAACTATGGCTACACCTTC
CDR3: CASSTRGGFNYGYTF

size: .
D: .
J: TRBJ1-3
V: TRBV6-1
DNA: TGTGCCAGCAGCGCAAGGGGGGGCCTTGGAAACACCATATATTTT
CDR3: CASSARGGLGNTIYF

size: .
D: .
J: TRBJ2-6
V: TRBV7-2
DNA: TGTGCCAGCAGCTTAGGGGGAGCCCTCGGGACTGGGGCCAACGTCCTGACTTTC
CDR3: CASSLGGALGTGANVLTF

size: .
D: TRBD2
J: TRBJ2-3
V: TRBV12-5
DNA: TGTGCTAGTGGTTTGCAAGTACTAGCGGGGGGCACAGATACGCAGTATTTT
CDR3: CASGLQVLAGGTDTQYF

size: .
D: .
J: TRBJ2-2
V: TRBV29-1
DNA: TGCAGCGTTGAAGACACTTCGACCGGGGAGCTGTTTTTT
CDR3: CSVEDTSTGELFF

size: .
D: .
J: TRBJ2-6
V: TRBV28
DNA: TGTGCCAGCAGTCCCTACGACAGCTCTGGGGCCAACGTCCTGACTTTC
CDR3: CASSPYDSSGANVLTF

size: .
D: TRBD2
J: TRBJ2-7
V: TRBV6-6
DNA: TGTGCCACCCGGGAGACTAGCGGGCGCTCCTACGAGCAGTACTTC
CDR3: CATRETSGRSYEQYF

size: .
D: .
J: TRBJ1-3
V: TRBV7-2
DNA: TGTGCCAGCAGCTTAGGGAGTGCTGGAAACACCATATATTTT
CDR3: CASSLGSAGNTIYF

size: .
D: TRBD1
J: TRBJ1-2
V: TRBV30
DNA: TGTGCCTGGAGTGGGGACAGATATGGCTACACCTTC
CDR3: CAWSGDRYGYTF